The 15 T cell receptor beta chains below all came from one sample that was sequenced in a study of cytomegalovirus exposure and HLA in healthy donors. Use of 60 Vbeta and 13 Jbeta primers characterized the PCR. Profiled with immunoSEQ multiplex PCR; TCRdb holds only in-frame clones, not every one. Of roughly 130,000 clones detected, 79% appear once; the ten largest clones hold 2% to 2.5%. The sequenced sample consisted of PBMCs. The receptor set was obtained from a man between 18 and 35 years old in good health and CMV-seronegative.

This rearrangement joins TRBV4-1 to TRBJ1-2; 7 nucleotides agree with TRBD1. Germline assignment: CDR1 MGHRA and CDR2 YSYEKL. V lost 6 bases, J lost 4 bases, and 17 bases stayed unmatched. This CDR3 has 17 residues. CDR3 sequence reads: CASSQTGQRKLGYGYTF. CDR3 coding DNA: TGCGCCAGCAGTCAAACGGGACAGCGCAAATTGGGCTATGGCTACACCTTC.

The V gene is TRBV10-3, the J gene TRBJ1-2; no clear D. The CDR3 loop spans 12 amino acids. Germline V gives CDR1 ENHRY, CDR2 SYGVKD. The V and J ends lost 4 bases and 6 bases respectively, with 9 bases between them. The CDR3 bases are TGTGCCATCAGTGGGACTGAAAATGGCTACACCTTC. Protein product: CAISGTENGYTF.

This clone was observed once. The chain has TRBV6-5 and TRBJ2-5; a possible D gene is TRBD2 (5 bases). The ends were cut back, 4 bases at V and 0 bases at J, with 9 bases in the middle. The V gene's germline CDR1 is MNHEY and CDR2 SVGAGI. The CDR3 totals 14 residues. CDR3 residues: CASSWNGDQETQYF. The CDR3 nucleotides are TGTGCCAGCAGTTGGAACGGGGACCAAGAGACCCAGTACTTC.

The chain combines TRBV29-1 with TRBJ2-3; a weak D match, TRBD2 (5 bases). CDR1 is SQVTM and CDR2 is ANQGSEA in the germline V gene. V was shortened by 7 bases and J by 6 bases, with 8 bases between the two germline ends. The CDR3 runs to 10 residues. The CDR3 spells CSAQRDTQYF. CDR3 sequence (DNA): TGCAGCGCTCAGCGGGATACGCAGTATTTT.

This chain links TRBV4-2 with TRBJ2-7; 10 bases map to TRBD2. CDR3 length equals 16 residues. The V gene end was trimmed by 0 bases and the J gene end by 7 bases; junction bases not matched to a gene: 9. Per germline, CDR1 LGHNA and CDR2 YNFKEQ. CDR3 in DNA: TGTGCCAGCAGCCAAGATCAGGCTAGCGGGAGACGGGAGCAGTACTTC. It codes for CASSQDQASGRREQYF.

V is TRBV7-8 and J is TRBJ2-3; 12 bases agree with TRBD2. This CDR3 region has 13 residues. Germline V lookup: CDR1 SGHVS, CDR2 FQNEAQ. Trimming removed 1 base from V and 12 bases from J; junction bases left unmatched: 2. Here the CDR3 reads CASSLGTSGVQYF. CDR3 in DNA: TGTGCCAGCAGCTTAGGGACTAGCGGGGTCCAGTATTTT.

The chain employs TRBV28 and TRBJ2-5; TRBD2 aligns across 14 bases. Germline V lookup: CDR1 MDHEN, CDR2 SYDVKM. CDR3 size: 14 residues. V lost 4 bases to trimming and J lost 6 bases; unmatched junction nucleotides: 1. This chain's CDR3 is CASSWTSGRKTQYF. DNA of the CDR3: TGTGCCAGCAGTTGGACTAGCGGGAGGAAGACCCAGTACTTC.

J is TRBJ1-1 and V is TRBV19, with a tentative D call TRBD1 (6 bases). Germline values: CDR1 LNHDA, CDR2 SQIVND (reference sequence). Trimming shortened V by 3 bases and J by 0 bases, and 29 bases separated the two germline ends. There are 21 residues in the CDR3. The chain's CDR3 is CASSIRGGRGGGSFLNTEAFF. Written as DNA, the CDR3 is TGTGCCAGTAGTATTCGGGGGGGCAGGGGAGGAGGGTCTTTCTTGAACACTGAAGCTTTCTTT.

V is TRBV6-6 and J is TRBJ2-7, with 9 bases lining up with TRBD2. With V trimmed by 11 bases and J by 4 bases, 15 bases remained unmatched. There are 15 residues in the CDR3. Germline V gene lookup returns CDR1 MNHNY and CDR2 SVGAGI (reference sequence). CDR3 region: CAGARGGRASYEQYF. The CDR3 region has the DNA TGTGCCGGGGCCAGGGGCGGGAGGGCCTCGTACGAGCAGTACTTC.

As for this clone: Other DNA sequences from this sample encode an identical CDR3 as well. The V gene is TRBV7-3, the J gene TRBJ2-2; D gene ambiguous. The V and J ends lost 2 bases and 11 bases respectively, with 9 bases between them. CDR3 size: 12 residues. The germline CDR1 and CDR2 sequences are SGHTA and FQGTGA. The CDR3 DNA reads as TGTGCCAGCAGCTTACTCGGCGGAGAGCTGTTTTTT. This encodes CASSLLGGELFF.

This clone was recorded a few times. In DNA form, the CDR3 reads TGTGCCAGCAGCTTAGGGAGCTCTGGGGCCAACGTCCTGACTTTC. Encoded protein: CASSLGSSGANVLTF. V usage is TRBV13 and J usage is TRBJ2-6; D is undetermined. Germline assignment: CDR1 PRHDT and CDR2 FYEKMQ (reference sequence). Deletions cut 0 bases from V and 0 bases from J, with 3 bases between. This CDR3 contains 15 residues.

The CDR3 sequence is CASSTIAGGGETQYF. The CDR3 DNA follows: TGTGCCAGCAGCACTATAGCGGGAGGAGGTGAGACCCAGTACTTC. V is TRBV9 and J is TRBJ2-5; 10 bases align to TRBD2. Trimming at V came to 4 bases and at J to 5 bases, leaving 8 bases not matched to a gene. Germline CDR1 and CDR2: SGDLS and YYNGEE. The length of the CDR3 is 15 residues.

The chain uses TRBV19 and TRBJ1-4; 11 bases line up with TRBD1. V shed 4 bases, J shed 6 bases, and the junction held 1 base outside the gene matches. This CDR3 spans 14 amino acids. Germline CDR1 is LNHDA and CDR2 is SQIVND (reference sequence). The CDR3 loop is CASSRDRGYEKLFF. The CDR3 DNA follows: TGTGCCAGTAGTAGGGACAGGGGGTATGAAAAACTGTTTTTT.

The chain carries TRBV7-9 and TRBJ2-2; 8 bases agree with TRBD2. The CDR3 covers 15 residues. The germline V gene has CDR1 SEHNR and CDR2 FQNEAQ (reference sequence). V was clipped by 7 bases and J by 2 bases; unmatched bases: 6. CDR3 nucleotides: TGTGCCAGCACCCACGGGGGGGCAAACACCGGGGAGCTGTTTTTT. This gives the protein CASTHGGANTGELFF.

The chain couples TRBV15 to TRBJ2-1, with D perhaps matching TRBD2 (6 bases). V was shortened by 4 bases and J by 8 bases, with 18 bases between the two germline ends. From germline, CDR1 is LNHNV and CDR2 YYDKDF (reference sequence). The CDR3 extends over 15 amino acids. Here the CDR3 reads CATSTTSGVYYEQFF. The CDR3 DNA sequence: TGTGCCACCAGCACTACCTCGGGAGTTTATTATGAGCAGTTCTTC.